This T cell receptor (delta chain) was identified in a study of gamma-delta T cells after stem cell transplantation. There are a few counts of this clone. The TCRdb protein comes from a much larger clone and disagrees with this DNA's translation at residue 6, likely due to a read error; the protein given here is derived from the DNA. This CDR3 is built from 19 residues. Germline CDR1 is GEAIGNYY and CDR2 is EKD. Trimming at V came to 3 bases and at J to 0 bases, leaving 13 bases not matched to a gene. TCRdb reapplied CATT to the RT-PCR reads. This table holds approximately 16,000 delta-chain clones, roughly 9.1% found once.

Sequenced sample: gamma-delta T cells. The gene calls are TRDV2 and TRDJ1; 12 nucleotides agree with TRDD3. The receptor comes from a human donor. It is not recorded whose cells these are; they may come from a transplant donor. The CDR3 protein is CACDRIRLGDTGYTDKLIF. In DNA form, the CDR3 reads TGTGCCTGTGACCGAATAAGACTGGGGGATACTGGCTACACCGATAAACTCATCTTT.